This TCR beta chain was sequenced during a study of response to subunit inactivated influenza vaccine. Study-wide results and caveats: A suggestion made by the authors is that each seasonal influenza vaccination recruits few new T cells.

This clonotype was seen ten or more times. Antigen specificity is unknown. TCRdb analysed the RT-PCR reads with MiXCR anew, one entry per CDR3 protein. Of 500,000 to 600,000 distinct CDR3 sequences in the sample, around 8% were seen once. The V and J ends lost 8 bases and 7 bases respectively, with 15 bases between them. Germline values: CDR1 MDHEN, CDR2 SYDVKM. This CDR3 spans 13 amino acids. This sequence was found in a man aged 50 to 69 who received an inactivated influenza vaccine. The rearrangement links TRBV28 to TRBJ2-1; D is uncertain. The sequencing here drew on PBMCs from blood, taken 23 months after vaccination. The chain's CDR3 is CASSFQSPNEQFF. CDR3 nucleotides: TGTGCCAGCTCATTCCAAAGTCCTAATGAGCAGTTCTTC.